This entry features one T cell receptor (beta chain) sequence. Its antigen is undetermined. Using immunoSEQ multiplex PCR, the repertoire was profiled, and TCRdb retains in-frame clones only, with some absent. This sample yields tens of thousands of clones, of which around 87% are seen a single time; around 8% belongs to the top ten. The sample belongs to a study of T cell responses to AZD1222 COVID-19 vaccine. General study results and limits: The donors showed a predominance of white British ancestry and of females, with possible underestimation of clonal diversity.

CDR1 is SGHNT, CDR2 YYREEE, per germline (reference sequence). With 4 bases clipped from V and 3 bases from J, the junction kept 7 bases outside the gene matches. The CDR3 is 16 amino acids. The input for sequencing was peripheral blood, taken on day 0 of AZD1222 vaccination. The TCR was taken from an adult in good health. The chain couples TRBV5-4 to TRBJ2-5; 12 bases agree with TRBD2. The CDR3 nucleotides read TGTGCCAGCAGCCCAGGTCTAGCGGGGGGGGAAGAGACCCAGTACTTC. This encodes CASSPGLAGGEETQYF.